Sequencing of this T cell receptor beta chain was carried out in a study of T-cell memory formation after mild COVID-19 (dated by TCRdb to the early 2020s). For context, the study as a whole: TCR sequence clusters from the two donors were largely donor specific. In a couple of donors, T-cell clones that expanded and contracted after mild COVID-19 were tracked by sequencing TCRalpha and TCRbeta repertoires over time. Two young, previously healthy adult volunteers, one female and one male, were included in the cohort. Overall results and qualifications from the work: Some responding clones were detected in pre-infection memory, suggesting pre-existing cross-reactive memory T cells joined the SARS-CoV-2 response. Contracting CD4+ clones were located mainly in the CM and EM memory subsets, whereas CD8+ clones were found to be enriched in EMRA. Clones that contracted from day 15 to 85 showed balanced CD4/CD8 phenotypes, whereas a second wave of clones that expanded from day 15 to 37 leaned towards CD4+. SARS-CoV-2 specificity of the second-wave clones peaking on day 37 was not confirmed. Only two mild cases were covered by the study, and larger cohorts that include severe cases with pre-infection samples were considered necessary.

The sequencer listed for this sample is Illumina NovaSeq 6000. Using 5'RACE with constant-segment primers, TCRalpha and TCRbeta cDNA libraries were constructed, with sample barcodes and unique molecular identifiers added in the process. RNA was extracted from every sample with Trizol reagent. Library amplification was performed in two PCR steps, and a second sample barcode and Illumina TruSeq adapters were introduced in the second step. Sequencing of libraries was performed on an Illumina NovaSeq with 2 x 150 bp paired-end reads. Turning to the authors' computational methods: Demultiplexing of reads and collapsing into UMI-guided consensus sequences were performed with migec v1.2.7. Using mixcr v2.1.11, UMI consensuses were aligned to TRA and TRB V and J templates and then assembled into clonotypes. A clonotype was counted as expanded or contracted only if both edgeR and NoisET called the change significant, with noise models trained on biological replicates. For edgeR calls, the thresholds were a false discovery rate-adjusted p below 0.01 and a log2 fold-change of 1. PCA with hierarchical clustering of max-normalized trajectories of the 1000 most abundant clonotypes was used as exploratory dynamics analysis. Separately sequenced CD4+ and CD8+ repertoires were used to assign a CD4 or CD8 phenotype to each responding clone. Using fastp trimming at Q25 and MiXCR clonotype assembly, TCRdb reanalyzed the public sequencing data and kept in-frame beta chains. Identical CDR3 proteins give one entry, which carries the most common genes and DNA. TCRdb, not the authors, supplied the V and J calls. Counted in this sample were fewer than 350,000 distinct CDR3 sequences; approximately 8% of them appeared once. Roughly 23% of the sample comes from the top ten.

This clonotype came up a few times. No antigen is known for it. It has no much larger one-base neighbor in the sample; base qualities were not kept. PBMCs were isolated by Ficoll-Paque density gradient centrifugation. This sequence was found in a man in his late teens or twenties who had mild COVID-19 (a few samples of this study predate the infection). The sample titles of this study are shuffled in the database, so cell type and time point are left out; the donor was told from shared clones. The source material was PBMCs or a T cell subset sorted from them (not recorded which).

Here the CDR3 is given as CASSLAASADTF. The DNA is as follows: TGTGCCAGCAGTTTAGCGGCCAGTGCAGACACCTTC. This chain is built from TRBV12-3 or TRBV12-4 and TRBJ1-2; no confident D gene assignment can be made. The CDR3, from cysteine to phenylalanine, totals 12 residues. Just CDR3 DNA is preserved here, 36 bases in frame from base 1. Between the V and J ends, shortened by 0 bases and 12 bases respectively, the junction contains 11 bases.